These 27 T cell receptor beta chains were all obtained from the same sample, sequenced in a study of blood T cell repertoires in COVID-19. Repertoires were generated with immunoSEQ multiplex PCR, while TCRdb's copy carries only in-frame clones and drops some. The table includes 120,000 to 150,000 clones, more than 65% detected once. Sample: peripheral blood. These receptors all come from a woman between 50 and 59 years old in a cohort sampled during active or convalescent COVID-19.

About this clone: The same CDR3 can be traced to other DNA sequences in this sample. The V gene is TRBV20-1, the J gene TRBJ2-1; no firm D call. Trimming took off 5 bases at V and 2 bases at J, with 4 bases between the two ends. Germline CDR1 reads DFQATT; CDR2 reads SNEGSKA (reference sequence). The CDR3 spans 11 residues. CDR3 coding DNA: TGCAGTGCTCCCACCTACAATGAGCAGTTCTTC. Translated: CSAPTYNEQFF.

The genes are TRBV19 and TRBJ2-7, with D maybe TRBD2 (6 bases). In germline, CDR1 is LNHDA, CDR2 SQIVND (reference sequence). This CDR3 spans 14 amino acids. V shed 3 bases and J shed 2 bases, with 11 bases lying between them. The CDR3 sequence: CASSIAGGTYEQYF. The CDR3, as DNA: TGTGCCAGTAGTATCGCCGGGGGAACCTACGAGCAGTACTTC.

The rearrangement uses TRBV30 and TRBJ1-1, with 7 bases lining up with TRBD1. Germline trimming cut 8 bases from V and 0 bases from J; bases unmatched to any gene: 3. Germline V CDR1 and CDR2: GTSNPN, SVGIG (reference sequence). The CDR3 spans 12 residues. This CDR3 is CAGRGMNTEAFF. CDR3 DNA: TGTGCCGGCAGGGGGATGAACACTGAAGCTTTCTTT.

This chain links TRBV20-1 with TRBJ2-1, with no clear D. V lost 6 bases and J lost 5, with 5 bases in between. In germline, CDR1 is DFQATT, CDR2 SNEGSKA (reference sequence). The CDR3 has 10 residues. CDR3 in DNA: TGCAGTGCCAAGCACAATGAGCAGTTCTTC. Protein sequence: CSAKHNEQFF.

The chain links TRBV9 to TRBJ1-2; D perhaps matches TRBD1 (5 bases). The V end lost 3 bases, the J end lost 2 bases, and 17 bases lay between the germline ends. The CDR3 runs to 16 residues. Per the germline V gene, CDR1 is SGDLS and CDR2 is YYNGEE. The DNA for the CDR3 is TGTGCCAGCAGCGCCCGGGGGAGTGAAGTAAACTATGGCTACACCTTC. Translation gives CASSARGSEVNYGYTF.

V usage is TRBV7-8 and J usage is TRBJ1-3, with D possibly being TRBD1 (5 bases). V lost 2 bases to trimming and J lost 4 bases, with 12 bases between them. Germline V CDR1 and CDR2: SGHVS, FQNEAQ. The CDR3 runs 15 residues. CDR3 protein: CASSLKSGRGNTIYF. In DNA form, the CDR3 reads TGTGCCAGCAGCTTAAAATCAGGGAGGGGAAACACCATATATTTT. Full variable domain (missing parts from reference TRBV7-8 and TRBJ1-3): GAGVSQSPRYKVAKRGQDVALRCDPISGHVSLFWYQQALGQGPEFLTYFQNEAQLDKSGLPSDRFFAERPEGSVSTLKIQRTQQEDSAVYLCASSLKSGRGNTIYFGEGSWLTVV.

This chain links TRBV11-2 with TRBJ2-7; 9 bases are a match to TRBD1. The germline V gene encodes CDR1 SGHAT and CDR2 FQNNGV. Trimming took 4 bases from V and 2 from J; bases not matched to a gene: 3. CDR3 size: 14 residues. CDR3 protein: CASSSHRGPYEQYF. DNA for the CDR3: TGTGCCAGCAGCTCTCACAGGGGGCCCTACGAGCAGTACTTC.

This clone was counted between two and nine times. The CDR3 region has the DNA TGCGCCAGCAGCTTGGCTACGGGACAGCTTGCCGGAAACACCATATATTTT. This codes for CASSLATGQLAGNTIYF. This chain links TRBV5-1 with TRBJ1-3; 7 bases map to TRBD1. Per germline, CDR1 SGHRS and CDR2 YFSETQ. V lost 0 bases and J lost 4; bases outside the gene matches: 10. This CDR3 has 17 amino acids. The full variable domain, completed using reference TRBV5-1 and TRBJ1-3, is KAGVTQTPRYLIKTRGQQVTLSCSPISGHRSVSWYQQTPGQGLQFLFEYFSETQRNKGNFPGRFSGRQFSNSRSEMNVSTLELGDSALYLCASSLATGQLAGNTIYFGEGSWLTVV.

CDR3 nucleotides: TGTGCCAGCAGCTTGGCCCCGAGCTCCTACAATGAGCAGTTCTTC. Translation gives CASSLAPSSYNEQFF. V is TRBV5-5 and J is TRBJ2-1; D is ambiguous. Germline CDR1 reads SGHKS; CDR2 reads YYEKEE (reference sequence). V dropped 0 bases and J dropped 0 bases, with 7 bases sitting between them. This CDR3 region has 15 residues.

This chain joins TRBV18 and TRBJ1-2; D is uncertain. Germline CDR1 and CDR2: KGHSH and LQKENI. This CDR3 is 15 amino acids long. The ends were cut back, 0 bases at V and 6 bases at J, with 14 bases in the middle. CDR3 amino acids: CASSPPSSRSDGYTF. In nucleotides, the CDR3 is TGTGCCAGCTCACCACCTTCTTCCAGAAGCGATGGCTACACCTTC.

This clone has just a few counts. This chain links TRBV27 with TRBJ2-1; D possibly corresponds to TRBD1 (6 bases). The CDR3 sequence is 15 residues long. Germline V lookup: CDR1 MNHEY, CDR2 SMNVEV (reference sequence). Trimming left V 6 bases short and J 7 bases short, with 19 bases between. This CDR3 reads CASRPGTSKGNEQFF. CDR3 in DNA: TGTGCCAGCAGGCCCGGGACAAGCAAGGGGAATGAGCAGTTCTTC.

The V gene is TRBV7-2, the J gene TRBJ2-7, with D hard to call. Germline V lookup: CDR1 SGHTA, CDR2 FQGNSA. Trimming stripped 1 base from V and 4 bases from J, with 8 bases between. This CDR3 has 13 amino acids. Here the CDR3 DNA reads TGTGCCAGCAGCTTAGGAACAGTTTACGAGCAGTACTTC. Translating gives CASSLGTVYEQYF.

The chain recombines TRBV29-1 with TRBJ1-6, with a possible D match to TRBD1 (5 bases). The CDR3 sequence is 14 residues long. V lost 5 bases, J lost 0 bases, and 8 bases lay in between. Germline CDR1 is SQVTM and CDR2 is ANQGSEA. The DNA for the CDR3 is TGCAGCGTTACAGGTAGCTCCTATAATTCACCCCTCCACTTT. Translating gives CSVTGSSYNSPLHF.

CDR3 bases: TGCGCCAGCAGCTTGGCGACAGGTCCCTATGGCTACACCTTC. It is translated as CASSLATGPYGYTF. The gene calls are TRBV5-1 and TRBJ1-2, with D tentatively TRBD1 (6 bases). CDR1 is SGHRS and CDR2 is YFSETQ in the germline V gene. The CDR3 runs 14 residues. V was trimmed by 0 bases and J by 4 bases, leaving 10 bases between them.

This chain links TRBV4-3 with TRBJ1-6; D call uncertain. Germline V gene data show CDR1 as LGHNA and CDR2 as YSLEER. The V end lost 0 bases, the J end lost 7 bases, and 4 bases lay between the germline ends. CDR3 size: 13 residues. The CDR3 reads CASSQEENSPLHF. In nucleotides, the CDR3 is TGCGCCAGCAGCCAAGAAGAGAATTCACCCCTCCACTTT.

V is TRBV10-3 and J is TRBJ1-5; possibly TRBD1 for D (5 bases). The CDR3 has 14 residues. Germline CDR1 is ENHRY and CDR2 is SYGVKD. Trimming shortened V by 7 bases and J by 4 bases, and 14 bases separated the two germline ends. The CDR3 region has the DNA TGTGCCATCAAGGGGCCAGGCGATAATCAGCCCCAGCATTTT. It yields the protein CAIKGPGDNQPQHF.

The chain uses TRBV5-1 and TRBJ1-6; TRBD1 is a possible D gene (6 bases). The germline V gene has CDR1 SGHRS and CDR2 YFSETQ. The CDR3 spans 14 residues. Trimming stripped 3 bases from V and 9 bases from J, with 13 bases between. The CDR3 sequence: CASSSGTQSSPLHF. CDR3 nucleotides: TGCGCCAGCAGCTCCGGGACACAATCTTCACCCCTCCACTTT.

The V call is TRBV7-2, the J call TRBJ1-5, with 8 bases that match TRBD1. J was trimmed by 1 base and V by 3 bases; bases with no gene match: 8. Germline V lookup: CDR1 SGHTA, CDR2 FQGNSA. This CDR3 is 17 amino acids long. CDR3: CASSFGPGGMSNQPQHF. The CDR3 nucleotides are TGTGCCAGCAGCTTTGGGCCAGGGGGCATGAGCAATCAGCCCCAGCATTTT.

The V call is TRBV5-1, the J call TRBJ1-2; possibly TRBD1 for D (5 bases). Germline V gene sequence: CDR1 SGHRS, CDR2 YFSETQ. Trimming stripped 0 bases from V and 3 bases from J, with 9 bases between. The CDR3 covers 14 residues. The CDR3 DNA reads TGCGCCAGCAGCTTGGGACAGATTTACTATGGCTACACCTTC. Translated, it gives CASSLGQIYYGYTF.

The chain links TRBV6-5 to TRBJ1-2; 7 nucleotides agree with TRBD1. The V gene's germline CDR1 is MNHEY and CDR2 SVGAGI. The CDR3 covers 15 residues. The trim removed 5 bases at V and 2 bases at J, leaving 8 bases unmatched. CDR3 DNA sequence: TGTGCCAGCAGTAGACGACAGGGCGGAAACTATGGCTACACCTTC. Amino acid sequence: CASSRRQGGNYGYTF.

CDR3 in DNA: TGTGCCAGTAGTATCGGTTGGAGGCAGGGGGTCGACGAGCAGTACTTC. It codes for CASSIGWRQGVDEQYF. This chain connects TRBV19 to TRBJ2-7, with 7 bases that match TRBD1. The V and J ends lost 3 bases and 5 bases, in that order; junction bases with no gene match: 13. Germline V gene data show CDR1 as LNHDA and CDR2 as SQIVND (reference sequence). There are 16 residues in the CDR3.

Comments on this clone: Germline and junction disagree at one end, which may indicate a read error. The gene calls are TRBV2 and TRBJ2-1; TRBD1 matches at 7 bases. Germline assignment: CDR1 SNHLY and CDR2 FYNNEI. The CDR3 has 14 residues. CDR3 amino acids: CASGDRDTHNEQFF. CDR3 sequence (DNA): TGTGCCAGCGGTGACAGGGATACTCACAATGAGCAGTTCTTC.

This chain uses TRBV3-1 (or the pseudogene TRBV3-2) with TRBJ2-1, with TRBD2 matching over 7 bases. V lost 0 bases to trimming and J lost 7 bases; unmatched junction nucleotides: 9. Germline CDR1 is LGHDT and CDR2 is YNNKEL (reference sequence). The CDR3 is made up of 16 amino acids. This CDR3 reads CASSQESVGLPNEQFF. As DNA, the CDR3 is TGTGCCAGCAGCCAAGAAAGCGTGGGACTACCAAATGAGCAGTTCTTC.

This rearrangement joins TRBV5-6 to TRBJ2-1; D remains ambiguous. V was trimmed by 0 bases and J by 6 bases, leaving 7 bases between them. CDR1 is SGHDT and CDR2 is YYEEEE in the germline V gene. The CDR3 is 13 amino acids. CDR3 DNA sequence: TGTGCCAGCAGCTTGGCCTCGTCCAATGAGCAGTTCTTC. Translating gives CASSLASSNEQFF.

CDR3 in DNA: TGTGCCAGTAGCGTGGGGGCCAACACCGGGGAGCTGTTTTTT. It translates to CASSVGANTGELFF. The chain carries TRBV6-5 and TRBJ2-2, with D possibly being TRBD1 (6 bases). The germline gives CDR1 MNHEY, CDR2 SVGAGI. V shed 9 bases and J shed 2 bases, with 13 bases lying between them. There are 14 residues in the CDR3.

The chain combines TRBV13 with TRBJ1-1; possible D gene TRBD1, 5 bases. The V end was cut by 4 bases, the J end by 0 bases, with 12 bases between. The CDR3 runs to 15 residues. The germline CDR1 and CDR2 sequences are PRHDT and FYEKMQ (reference sequence). CDR3: CASSSGTGVNTEAFF. The CDR3, as DNA: TGTGCCAGCAGCTCAGGGACGGGGGTGAACACTGAAGCTTTCTTT.

This clone has just one count. CDR3 loop: CSVGTQDLATNEKLFF. The CDR3 region has the DNA TGCAGCGTCGGGACACAGGATCTTGCAACTAATGAAAAACTGTTTTTT. This sequence joins TRBV29-1 and TRBJ1-4; a possible D gene is TRBD1 (6 bases). Trimming removed 6 bases at V and 0 bases at J, with 17 bases between. The germline V gene encodes CDR1 SQVTM and CDR2 ANQGSEA. This CDR3 region has 16 residues.